This is a list of T cell receptor beta chains from one sample in a study of shared clonotypes between healthy human individuals. TCRdb's table, derived via immunoSEQ multiplex PCR, lists solely in-frame clones and lacks some. The top ten clones hold 0.5% to 0.65% of a sample with 1 million to 1.3 million clones, about four fifths of them seen once. Sequencing was carried out using memory CD4+ T cells from PBMCs. All receptors derive from a young man in good health. Some clones in this sample may be carry-over from other donors' samples. The CDR3 runs from the conserved cysteine through the conserved F or W. The D gene is left open where the match is weak. Not all rows give a size; the values are once, few, many and, for expanded clones, a class.

clone_size: .
v_call: TRBV25-1
j_call: TRBJ2-5
d_call: .
cdr3_nt: TGTGCCAGCAGTGACCGTGGGGCCCGCGGGGAGACCCAGTACTTC
cdr3_aa: CASSDRGARGETQYF

clone_size: .
v_call: TRBV6-5
j_call: TRBJ2-7
d_call: TRBD1
cdr3_nt: TGTGCCAGCAGTTACGGACAGGGGGACGGAGGGGAGCAGTACTTC
cdr3_aa: CASSYGQGDGGEQYF

clone_size: .
v_call: TRBV5-1
j_call: TRBJ1-1
d_call: .
cdr3_nt: TGCGCCAGCAGCTTGCCCAGCACCAACACTGAAGCTTTCTTT
cdr3_aa: CASSLPSTNTEAFF

clone_size: .
v_call: TRBV18
j_call: TRBJ2-2
d_call: .
cdr3_nt: TGTGCCAGCTCAAAGGGACAGAACACCGGGGAGCTGTTTTTT
cdr3_aa: CASSKGQNTGELFF

clone_size: .
v_call: TRBV4-2
j_call: TRBJ2-3
d_call: TRBD2
cdr3_nt: TGTGCCAGCAGCCAAGGACTAGCTAGCACAGATACGCAGTATTTT
cdr3_aa: CASSQGLASTDTQYF

clone_size: .
v_call: TRBV7-2
j_call: TRBJ1-4
d_call: .
cdr3_nt: TGTGCCAGCAGCTTAATGGGGGGAGGGAATGAAAAACTGTTTTTT
cdr3_aa: CASSLMGGGNEKLFF

clone_size: .
v_call: TRBV7-2
j_call: TRBJ1-1
d_call: .
cdr3_nt: TGTGCCAGCAGCTTATCGGGGGGATTTGGCACTGAAGCTTTCTTT
cdr3_aa: CASSLSGGFGTEAFF

clone_size: .
v_call: TRBV6-6
j_call: TRBJ2-1
d_call: .
cdr3_nt: TGTGCCAGCAGTTACATAGCGGTACAGAGTGAGCAGTTCTTC
cdr3_aa: CASSYIAVQSEQFF

clone_size: .
v_call: TRBV5-6
j_call: TRBJ2-7
d_call: TRBD1
cdr3_nt: TGTGCCAGCAGCTTGGCCACCGGGACAGGGGGCCTCTCCTACGAGCAGTACTTC
cdr3_aa: CASSLATGTGGLSYEQYF

clone_size: .
v_call: TRBV4-2
j_call: TRBJ2-7
d_call: .
cdr3_nt: TGTGCCAGCAGCCAAGGTCTCGGGAGTCCCCCCTACGAGCAGTACTTC
cdr3_aa: CASSQGLGSPPYEQYF

clone_size: .
v_call: TRBV4-1
j_call: TRBJ2-3
d_call: TRBD2
cdr3_nt: TGCGCCAGCAGTTCTAGCGGGACTAACACAGATACGCAGTATTTT
cdr3_aa: CASSSSGTNTDTQYF

clone_size: .
v_call: TRBV28
j_call: TRBJ2-7
d_call: .
cdr3_nt: TGTGCCAGCAGTTTAATGTCCTCGGACGAGCAGTACTTC
cdr3_aa: CASSLMSSDEQYF

clone_size: many
v_call: TRBV7-2
j_call: TRBJ2-3
d_call: .
cdr3_nt: TGTGCCAGCAGCCAGATGCAGGGGTCAGATACGCAGTATTTT
cdr3_aa: CASSQMQGSDTQYF

clone_size: .
v_call: TRBV6-1
j_call: TRBJ2-7
d_call: .
cdr3_nt: TGTGCCGCCCGAGGGGGGGGCGGATTTATCTACGAGCAGTACTTC
cdr3_aa: CAARGGGGFIYEQYF

clone_size: once
v_call: TRBV28
j_call: TRBJ1-2
d_call: .
cdr3_nt: TGTGCCAGCGGGCGGGGGGTTAATAACTATGGCTACACCTTC
cdr3_aa: CASGRGVNNYGYTF

clone_size: .
v_call: TRBV4-2
j_call: TRBJ2-6
d_call: .
cdr3_nt: TGTGCCAGCAGCCAAGAGCGAGGGTCTGGGGCCAACGTCCTGACTTTC
cdr3_aa: CASSQERGSGANVLTF

clone_size: .
v_call: TRBV25-1
j_call: TRBJ1-2
d_call: .
cdr3_nt: TGTGCCAGCAGCAAAGGGCCCGGCCCTTTCGGCGGCTACACCTTC
cdr3_aa: CASSKGPGPFGGYTF

clone_size: once
v_call: TRBV6-5
j_call: TRBJ1-3
d_call: TRBD1
cdr3_nt: TGTGCCAGCAGGGGACAGGGCCTCTCTGGAAACACCATATATTTT
cdr3_aa: CASRGQGLSGNTIYF

clone_size: .
v_call: TRBV28
j_call: TRBJ1-2
d_call: TRBD1
cdr3_nt: TGTGCCAGCGCGGACAGGCTCTATGGCTACACCTTC
cdr3_aa: CASADRLYGYTF

clone_size: .
v_call: TRBV27
j_call: TRBJ2-7
d_call: .
cdr3_nt: TGTGCCAGCGGACTACGACCCTACGAGCAGTACTTC
cdr3_aa: CASGLRPYEQYF

clone_size: .
v_call: TRBV5-4
j_call: TRBJ1-4
d_call: TRBD1
cdr3_nt: TGTGCCAGCAGCTTCGGGACAGGGGGCGGTTCAAAACTGTTTTTT
cdr3_aa: CASSFGTGGGSKLFF

clone_size: .
v_call: TRBV11-2
j_call: TRBJ2-1
d_call: TRBD2
cdr3_nt: TGTGCCAGCAGCTTCGGCGGGAGCTCCTACAATGAGCAGTTCTTC
cdr3_aa: CASSFGGSSYNEQFF

clone_size: many
v_call: TRBV14
j_call: TRBJ1-1
d_call: .
cdr3_nt: TGTGCCAGCAGCCCGTCTTTTGGGTTGAACACTGAAGCTTTCTTT
cdr3_aa: CASSPSFGLNTEAFF

clone_size: .
v_call: TRBV28
j_call: TRBJ2-3
d_call: TRBD2
cdr3_nt: TGTGCCAGCAGCCAAGCGGGAGGTGTATATACGCAGTATTTT
cdr3_aa: CASSQAGGVYTQYF

clone_size: .
v_call: TRBV6-1
j_call: TRBJ1-4
d_call: .
cdr3_nt: TGTGCCAGCAGTATGACCGGGACTATGGGTGAAAAACTGTTTTTT
cdr3_aa: CASSMTGTMGEKLFF

clone_size: .
v_call: TRBV5-4
j_call: TRBJ1-1
d_call: TRBD1
cdr3_nt: TGTGCCAGCAGCTCAGACAGGGTCGGTGAAGCTTTCTTT
cdr3_aa: CASSSDRVGEAFF

clone_size: few
v_call: TRBV6-1
j_call: TRBJ2-5
d_call: .
cdr3_nt: TGTGCCAGCAGTGCTGGTGGGGGGTTAGACCAGTACTTC
cdr3_aa: CASSAGGGLDQYF

clone_size: few
v_call: TRBV4-1
j_call: TRBJ1-2
d_call: .
cdr3_nt: TGCGCCAGCAGCCAAGATCGTCCCAGGGCTGGCTATGGCTACACCTTC
cdr3_aa: CASSQDRPRAGYGYTF